A selection of T cell receptor beta chains follows, all from one sample in a study of T cell responses to AZD1222 COVID-19 vaccine. TCRdb's copy holds only in-frame clones and misses some; the assay was immunoSEQ multiplex PCR. This table has more than 30,000 clones, roughly 90% appearing once. Here the sequenced sample was peripheral blood, taken on day 0 of AZD1222 vaccination. All receptors derive from an adult in good health. Both conserved end residues are part of each CDR3. The D gene is left open where the match is weak. Clone size is given for some rows only: seen once, a few or many times, or a class if the clone is expanded.

J	length	D	V	size	DNA	CDR3
TRBJ1-1	16	TRBD1	TRBV5-8	NA	TGTGCCAGCAGCTTGACGCAGGGGGATTGGAACACTGAAGCTTTCTTT	CASSLTQGDWNTEAFF
TRBJ2-5	16	TRBD1	TRBV6-2/TRBV6-3	NA	TGTGCCAGCAGCTGGGGACAGGGTACGCCTCAAGAGACCCAGTACTTC	CASSWGQGTPQETQYF
TRBJ2-7	16	TRBD2	TRBV5-1	NA	TGCGCCAGCAGGTCGTCGCCCGGGGGGGGGTCCTACGAGCAGTACTTC	CASRSSPGGGSYEQYF
TRBJ2-2	14	NA	TRBV24-1	NA	TGTGCCACCAGTGATTATCCTGGCACCGGGGAGCTGTTTTTT	CATSDYPGTGELFF
TRBJ1-5	15	NA	TRBV27	NA	TGTGCCAGCAGTTTATCCCCTGACGGCAATCAGCCCCAGCATTTT	CASSLSPDGNQPQHF
TRBJ2-7	16	NA	TRBV5-1	NA	TGCGCCAGCAGCTTGGTGGGGTCCGGGGCCGCCTACGAGCAGTACTTC	CASSLVGSGAAYEQYF
TRBJ2-1	15	TRBD1	TRBV11-3	NA	TGTGCCAGCAGCCTGGGGGACAGGGGAATCAATGAGCAGTTCTTC	CASSLGDRGINEQFF
TRBJ1-3	15	NA	TRBV9	NA	TGTGCCAGCAGCGTAACTGAGAGCTCTGGAAACACCATATATTTT	CASSVTESSGNTIYF
TRBJ2-2	17	TRBD2	TRBV5-4	NA	TGTGCCAGCAGCGCGGCGAGGAGCGGGGGGAACACCGGGGAGCTGTTTTTT	CASSAARSGGNTGELFF
TRBJ1-4	14	NA	TRBV5-1	NA	TGCGCCAGCAGCTCCCGGACGAAGGATGAAAAACTGTTTTTT	CASSSRTKDEKLFF
TRBJ2-5	17	TRBD1	TRBV5-1	NA	TGCGCCAGCAGTACCGGACAGGGCGCCAACCCACAAGAGACCCAGTACTTC	CASSTGQGANPQETQYF
TRBJ1-4	15	TRBD1	TRBV6-2/TRBV6-3	once	TGTGCCAGCAGCTCACGGGCAGGGGGCGGTGAAAAACTGTTTTTT	CASSSRAGGGEKLFF
TRBJ1-2	13	NA	TRBV5-4	NA	TGTGCCAGCAGCCCTCCCGGCCTGAGGGGCTACACCTTC	CASSPPGLRGYTF
TRBJ1-5	14	NA	TRBV7-9	NA	TGTGCCAGCAGCTGGGGTGCTAGCAATCAGCCCCAGCATTTT	CASSWGASNQPQHF
TRBJ2-1	15	NA	TRBV4-3	NA	TGCGCCAGCAGCCAAGGGTTAGATGCCCACAATGAGCAGTTCTTC	CASSQGLDAHNEQFF
TRBJ1-1	14	TRBD1	TRBV7-2	NA	TGTGCCAGCAGCCCCGGGACAGGGAGGACTGAAGCTTTCTTT	CASSPGTGRTEAFF
TRBJ1-2	12	TRBD1	TRBV7-8	NA	TGTGCCAGCAGCCGGGACAGGGATGGCTACACCTTC	CASSRDRDGYTF
TRBJ2-2	14	TRBD1	TRBV30	few	TGTGCCTGGAGTTCCGGGACAGGGACCGGGGAGCTGTTTTTT	CAWSSGTGTGELFF
TRBJ2-6	12	TRBD1	TRBV29-1	NA	TGCAGCGTGGGACAGGGTGACAACGTCCTGACTTTC	CSVGQGDNVLTF
TRBJ2-2	15	TRBD2	TRBV3-1/TRBV3-2	NA	TGTGCCAGCAGCCAAGGACAGCGGGGAACCGGGGAGCTGTTTTTT	CASSQGQRGTGELFF
TRBJ1-3	13	NA	TRBV5-8	NA	TGTGCCAGCAGCTTGAAACCTGGAAACACCATATATTTT	CASSLKPGNTIYF
TRBJ2-3	14	TRBD2	TRBV7-2	NA	TGTGCCAGCAGCCTTAGTAGCGGGGGAGATACGCAGTATTTT	CASSLSSGGDTQYF
TRBJ2-3	16	NA	TRBV15	NA	TGTGCCACCAGCAGAGATCTTCAACCTAGCACAGATACGCAGTATTTT	CATSRDLQPSTDTQYF
TRBJ1-6	19	NA	TRBV5-1	NA	TGCGCCAGCAGCCCAAATGTCGGGGGACCAAGCTCCTATAATTCACCCCTCCACTTT	CASSPNVGGPSSYNSPLHF
TRBJ1-5	15	NA	TRBV7-2	once	TGTGCCAGCAGCTTAGCAATGACACGCGGTCAGCCCCAGCATTTT	CASSLAMTRGQPQHF